The source of this T cell receptor (beta chain) is a study of T-cell reconstitution after alpha-beta-depleted transplantation in children. Whole-study results and caveats: When one year had passed after transplant, most T-cell counts and diversity came from newly produced T cells. Several hundred rapidly expanded clones from non-depleted graft cells reportedly supplied alpha-beta T cells about two months post-transplant. Surviving recipient T cells and thymic progenitors underlay high day-60 TCRbeta diversity in some patients.

Comment on this clonotype: Its matching antigen is unknown.

Germline loops: CDR1 SGHTA, CDR2 FQGNSA. Trimming stripped 4 bases from V and 5 bases from J, with 12 bases between. The CDR3 spans 14 residues. Unique molecular identifiers featured in how the TCRbeta library was prepared. TCRdb processed the PCR reads anew with MiXCR; each CDR3 protein has one entry. The sample consists of 450,000 to 600,000 distinct CDR3 sequences, 13% of them appearing once. Material: PBMCs, mostly from graft donor cells, obtained 360 days after TCRalphabeta/CD19-depleted stem cell transplant. The chain employs TRBV7-2 and TRBJ2-1; D is possibly TRBD2 (6 bases). This clonotype originated in a male patient younger than 18 who had a stem cell transplant for acute myeloid leukemia, so the T cells may come from the graft donor. The CDR3 here is CASSSGLPNNEQFF. CDR3 sequence (DNA): TGTGCCAGCAGCTCAGGACTACCCAACAATGAGCAGTTCTTC.